This TCR beta chain derives from a study of control samples from healthy donors and cancer patients. Libraries were prepared by immunoSEQ multiplex PCR; TCRdb keeps only in-frame clonotypes and omits some of them. The sample consists of approximately 97,000 clones, about 91% of them appearing once. V was pared by 8 bases and J by 1 base, with 20 bases between. The CDR3 covers 16 residues. Per the germline V gene, CDR1 is MGHDK and CDR2 is SYGVNS. This TCR derives from a woman between 18 and 30 years old in good health. The genes are TRBV25-1 and TRBJ1-1; D uncertain. The sample was blood. CDR3 in amino acids: CASPEYRGDGNTEAFF. The CDR3 DNA follows: TGTGCCAGCCCCGAGTACCGGGGAGACGGGAACACTGAAGCTTTCTTT. Together with reference TRBV25-1 and TRBJ1-1, the CDR3 gives the full variable domain: EADIYQTPRYLVIGTGKKITLECSQTMGHDKMYWYQQDPGMELHLIHYSYGVNSTEKGDLSSESTVSRIRTEHFPLTLESARPSHTSQYLCASPEYRGDGNTEAFFGQGTRLTVV.